This T cell receptor beta chain was profiled in a study of low-dose radiotherapy and immunotherapy resistance in tumors. The sample holds a few counts of this clonotype. Germline loops: CDR1 SGHDT, CDR2 YYEEEE. This CDR3 has 13 residues. Trimming took off 5 bases at V and 4 bases at J, with 12 bases between the two ends. Time point in this sample: before trial treatment. With TRAV- and TRBV-specific primers, first-strand cDNA was made, covering the alpha and beta chains. A constant-region primer paired with the V-primer adapter amplified TCRs over approximately 18 PCR cycles. TCRdb independently ran MiXCR on the reads; one entry per CDR3 protein. The repertoire holds about 71,000 distinct CDR3 sequences, with around 30% as singletons.

Source: PBMCs, taken before treatment. The chain couples TRBV5-6 to TRBJ1-1; TRBD1 is a possible D gene (5 bases). This receptor was taken from a female donor with ovarian cancer. The CDR3 DNA reads as TGTGCCAGCAGACCCTTTACAGGCACTGAAGCTTTCTTT. It specifies CASRPFTGTEAFF. Drawing the rest from reference TRBV5-6 and TRBJ1-1, the complete variable domain is DAGVTQSPTHLIKTRGQQVTLRCSPKSGHDTVSWYQQALGQGPQFIFQYYEEEERQRGNFPDRFSGHQFPNYSSELNVNALLLGDSALYLCASRPFTGTEAFFGQGTRLTVV.